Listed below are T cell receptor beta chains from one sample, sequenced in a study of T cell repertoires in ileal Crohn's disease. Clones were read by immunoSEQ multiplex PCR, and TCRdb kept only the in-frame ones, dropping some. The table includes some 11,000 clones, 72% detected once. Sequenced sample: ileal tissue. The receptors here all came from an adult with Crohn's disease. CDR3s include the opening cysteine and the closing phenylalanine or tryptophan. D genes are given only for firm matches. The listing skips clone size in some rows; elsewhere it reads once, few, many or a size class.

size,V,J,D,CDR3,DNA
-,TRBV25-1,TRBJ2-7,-,CASSYRETSYEQYF,TGTGCCAGCAGTTATCGGGAGACATCCTACGAGCAGTACTTC
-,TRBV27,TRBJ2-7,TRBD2,CASRRTSGVYEQYF,TGTGCCAGCAGACGGACTAGCGGAGTCTACGAGCAGTACTTC
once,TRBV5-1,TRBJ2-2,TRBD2,CASSYGLAGGSANTGELFF,TGCGCCAGCAGCTACGGACTAGCGGGAGGCTCCGCGAACACCGGGGAGCTGTTTTTT
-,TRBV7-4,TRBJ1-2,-,CASSAGQRQGYTF,TGTGCCAGCAGCGCGGGTCAGAGGCAAGGCTACACCTTC
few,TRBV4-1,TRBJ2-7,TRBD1,CASSPLVGTVTYEQYF,TGCGCCAGCAGCCCCTTGGTCGGGACAGTTACCTACGAGCAGTACTTC
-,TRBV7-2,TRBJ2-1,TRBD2,CASSLAGLAEIQFF,TGTGCCAGCAGCTTAGCGGGACTAGCGGAGATACAGTTCTTC
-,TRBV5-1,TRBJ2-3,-,CASSLGSGRDTQYF,TGCGCCAGCAGCTTGGGAAGCGGCAGGGATACGCAGTATTTT
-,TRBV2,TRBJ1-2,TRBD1,CASRRTGRDYGYTF,TGTGCCAGCAGGCGGACAGGGCGGGACTATGGCTACACCTTC
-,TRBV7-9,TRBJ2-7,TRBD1,CASSVRVAEDREHYEQYF,TGTGCCAGCAGCGTCCGGGTTGCAGAGGACAGGGAGCACTACGAGCAGTACTTC
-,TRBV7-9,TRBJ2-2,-,CASSAGEGTGELFF,TGTGCCAGCAGTGCAGGGGAGGGGACCGGGGAGCTGTTTTTT
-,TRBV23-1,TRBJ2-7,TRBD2,CASSLNETGTRSSYEQYF,TGCGCCAGCAGTCTCAACGAAACCGGGACTAGGAGCTCCTACGAGCAGTACTTC
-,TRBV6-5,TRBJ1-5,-,CASSYGGGNQPQHF,TGTGCCAGCAGTTATGGGGGCGGGAATCAGCCCCAGCATTTT
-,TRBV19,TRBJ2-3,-,CASSHSDTQYF,TGTGCGTCCTCCCACTCAGATACGCAGTATTTT
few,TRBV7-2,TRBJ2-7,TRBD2,CASSLASGSSEQYF,TGTGCCAGCAGCTTAGCTAGCGGGAGTAGCGAGCAGTACTTC
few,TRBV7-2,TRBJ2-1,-,CASSLGQSYNEQFF,TGTGCCAGCAGCTTAGGGCAGTCCTACAATGAGCAGTTCTTC
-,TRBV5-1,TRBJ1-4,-,CASSLQAGATNEKLFF,TGCGCCAGCAGCTTGCAAGCGGGGGCGACTAATGAAAAACTGTTTTTT
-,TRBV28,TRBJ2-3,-,CASSAPGDSDTQYF,TGTGCCAGCAGCGCTCCGGGGGACTCGGATACGCAGTATTTT
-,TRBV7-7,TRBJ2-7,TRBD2,CASSLAEGGAYEQYF,TGTGCTAGCAGCTTAGCGGAGGGAGGGGCCTACGAGCAGTACTTC
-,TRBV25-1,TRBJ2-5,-,CASSVWVLGQETQYF,TGTGCCAGCAGTGTTTGGGTACTAGGCCAAGAGACCCAGTACTTC
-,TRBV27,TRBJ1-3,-,CASSFHGGAGNTIYF,TGTGCCAGCAGTTTTCATGGGGGCGCCGGAAACACCATATATTTT
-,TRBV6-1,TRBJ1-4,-,CASSEYPPGQLATNEKLFF,TGTGCCAGCAGTGAATACCCACCTGGACAGCTTGCAACTAATGAAAAACTGTTTTTT
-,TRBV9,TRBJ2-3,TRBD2,CASSATLAGGRKDTQYF,TGTGCCAGCAGCGCTACCCTAGCGGGAGGGCGAAAAGATACGCAGTATTTT
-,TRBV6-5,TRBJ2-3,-,CASSSSWASTDTQYF,TGTGCCAGCAGTTCGAGTTGGGCTAGCACAGATACGCAGTATTTT
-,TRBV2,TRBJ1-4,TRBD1,CASRHGTVNEKLFF,TGTGCCAGCAGACACGGGACAGTCAATGAAAAACTGTTTTTT
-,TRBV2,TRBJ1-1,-,CASRVDSRTEAFF,TGTGCCAGCAGGGTGGACAGCCGCACTGAAGCTTTCTTT
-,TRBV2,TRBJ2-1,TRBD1,CASSVRGQGANEQFF,TGTGCCAGCAGTGTTAGGGGACAGGGGGCGAATGAGCAGTTCTTC
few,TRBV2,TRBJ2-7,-,CASTGTGGRHEQYF,TGTGCCAGCACCGGTACTGGCGGCCGTCACGAGCAGTACTTC
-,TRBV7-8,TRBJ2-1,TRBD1,CASSLTKGAGEQFF,TGTGCCAGCAGCTTAACCAAGGGGGCAGGTGAGCAGTTCTTC
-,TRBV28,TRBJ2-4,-,CASSVDSYLAKNIQYF,TGTGCCAGCAGTGTGGACAGCTACCTAGCCAAAAACATTCAGTACTTC
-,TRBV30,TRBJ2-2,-,CAWRKWGANTGELFF,TGTGCCTGGAGGAAGTGGGGCGCGAACACCGGGGAGCTGTTTTTT
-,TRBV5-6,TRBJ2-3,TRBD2,CASEEAGGLDTQYF,TGTGCCAGTGAAGAAGCGGGAGGGCTAGATACGCAGTATTTT
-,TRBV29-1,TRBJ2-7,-,CSVRLVYEQYF,TGCAGCGTGAGACTGGTCTACGAGCAGTACTTC
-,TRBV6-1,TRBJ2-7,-,CASSERDTGSYEQYF,TGTGCCAGCAGTGAAAGGGACACTGGCTCCTACGAGCAGTACTTC
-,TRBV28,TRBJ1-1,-,CASSFRTATNSLNTEAFF,TGTGCCAGCAGTTTCCGGACAGCTACTAATTCCTTGAACACTGAAGCTTTCTTT
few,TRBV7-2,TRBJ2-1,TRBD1,CASSHGRGRNEQFF,TGTGCCAGCAGCCATGGCAGGGGGCGGAATGAGCAGTTCTTC
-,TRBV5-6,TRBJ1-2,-,CASSRTGSPSYTF,TGTGCCAGCAGCCGAACAGGGTCCCCGAGCTACACCTTC
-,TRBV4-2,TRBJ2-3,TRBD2,CASSQLAGGGSGDTQYF,TGTGCCAGCAGCCAACTGGCGGGAGGAGGGTCGGGAGATACGCAGTATTTT
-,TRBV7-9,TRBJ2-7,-,CASSPLGPEQYF,TGTGCCAGCAGCCCTCTGGGGCCCGAGCAGTACTTC
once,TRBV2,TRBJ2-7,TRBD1,CASSDPGQGAYSSYEQYF,TGTGCCAGCAGTGACCCGGGACAGGGGGCCTACTCCTCCTACGAGCAGTACTTC
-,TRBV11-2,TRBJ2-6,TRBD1,CASSSGTASGANVLTF,TGTGCCAGCAGCTCCGGGACAGCATCTGGGGCCAACGTCCTGACTTTC
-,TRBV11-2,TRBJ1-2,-,CASSAQGQQYGYTF,TGTGCCAGCAGCGCACAGGGCCAACAGTATGGCTACACCTTC
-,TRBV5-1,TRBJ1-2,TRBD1,CASSLQNRGDYGYTF,TGCGCCAGCAGCTTGCAGAACAGGGGAGATTATGGCTACACCTTC
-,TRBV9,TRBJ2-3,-,CASSILAASTDTQYF,TGTGCCAGCAGCATCTTAGCCGCTAGCACAGATACGCAGTATTTT
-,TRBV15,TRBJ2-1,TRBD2,CATSGGTSGYNEQFF,TGTGCCACCAGCGGAGGGACTAGCGGTTACAATGAGCAGTTCTTC
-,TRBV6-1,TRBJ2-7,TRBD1,CASRREQGAYEQYF,TGTGCCAGCAGACGAGAACAGGGGGCGTACGAGCAGTACTTC
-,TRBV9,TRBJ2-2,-,CASSPRGGVEPGELFF,TGTGCCAGCAGCCCACGAGGGGGGGTCGAACCGGGGGAGCTGTTTTTT
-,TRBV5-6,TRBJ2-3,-,CASSLVGYALVTQYF,TGTGCCAGCAGCTTGGTTGGTTATGCCCTAGTTACGCAGTATTTT
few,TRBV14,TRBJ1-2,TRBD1,CASSQLQGALATF,TGTGCCAGCAGCCAACTTCAGGGGGCCCTGGCCACCTTC
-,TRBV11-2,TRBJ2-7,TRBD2,CATTGTSDSYEQYF,TGTGCCACGACCGGGACTAGCGACTCCTACGAGCAGTACTTC
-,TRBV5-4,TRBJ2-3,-,CASSLPNTDTQYF,TGTGCCAGCAGCTTGCCCAACACAGATACGCAGTATTTT